This paragraph reports one T cell receptor (beta chain). Its antigen remains unidentified. Trimming pared 0 bases from V and 1 base from J, leaving 5 bases between. The V gene's germline CDR1 is MNHEY and CDR2 SVGAGI. The CDR3 runs to 14 residues. The sample originates from a study of CD8+ T cells in alopecia areata. Overall study findings and caveats: Especially in alopecia totalis/universalis, lesional scalp showed greater clonality than normal scalp did.

Cell sorting was applied to PBMCs, and CD4+ and CD8+ T cells were collected. Extracted RNA was reverse transcribed, and the resulting cDNA served as sequencing template. The method was immunoSEQ multiplex PCR; TCRdb's version includes in-frame clones alone and lacks a portion of them. The repertoire holds about 150,000 clones, with around 54% as singletons. Sequenced input: CD4+ T cells sorted from blood. This sequence joins TRBV6-5 and TRBJ2-3; D is unclear. This sequence originates from a human donor in good health. In DNA form, the CDR3 reads TGTGCCAGCAGTTACTCTCCTGGCACAGATACGCAGTATTTT. Translation: CASSYSPGTDTQYF.